The TCR beta chain under discussion was sequenced for a study of blood T cell repertoires in COVID-19 (dated by TCRdb to 2018 to 2020). The study in broad terms: Samples from collaborators originated in the United States, Italy and Spain and spanned both the acute and convalescent phases of COVID-19. Where available, HLA class I and class II types were taken from metadata supplied by the sample provider and were not determined by assay-based typing. The material from the prospective study consisted of cDNA or gDNA derived from T cells, B-cell-depleted T cells, or PBMCs. Sample metadata almost always included a de-identified subject ID, COVID-19 status, age in years and sex. Samples were obtained from the ongoing ImmuneRACE study (first 160 participants) and from some 1,300 subjects provided by 6 global collaborators. The repertoires were made available in a free public database intended to serve as a resource for research on the immune response to SARS-CoV-2. Subjects who had been exposed to COVID-19, were actively infected with it, or had recovered from it provided the deeply sampled blood TCRbeta repertoires that made up the dataset.

Each collaborating institution followed its own protocols to collect whole blood in K2EDTA tubes. For TCRbeta analysis, collaborators shipped samples as frozen whole blood, isolated PBMCs, or DNA extracted from either of those sample types. TCRbeta CDR3 regions were amplified from genomic DNA by means of the immunoSEQ Assay, a bias-controlled multiplex PCR. In the paper's pipeline: The number of nucleated cells in each sample was estimated from the amplification of reference gene primers within the assay. To quantify the absolute abundance of each unique TCRbeta CDR3 rearrangement, sequence reads were collapsed and filtered. For each sample, productive Simpson clonality was calculated as the square root of Simpson's diversity index across productive rearrangements. Held by TCRdb, this immuneACCESS table contains in-frame sequences only and omits some clones. Under half of the omission traces to an unresolved V gene where checked; the cause of the rest is unknown. The DNA gave D and trimming, while V, J and clone size come from that table. The sample table holds 130,000 to 150,000 clones, of which 80% to 90% were seen once. Jointly, the top ten make up 6% to 7% of the sample.

Including cysteine and phenylalanine, the CDR3 has 18 amino acids. CDR3 DNA only is kept here, 54 bases in frame from base 1. The V end gives up 10 bases and the J end 0 bases, leaving 16 bases in the junction not matched to a gene. As encoded in the germline V gene (reference sequence), CDR1 is LNHDA while CDR2 is SQIVND. Here is what the overall study found, with its caveats: How much clinical and demographic metadata was included differed by source and by participant, and the metadata was provided uncurated.

In the case of this clone: Its antigen is still unknown. No base-level quality is on record; no much larger clone is a single base apart.

Here the chain combines TRBV19 and TRBJ1-5, with TRBD1 identical over 9 junction bases. The receptor was derived from a man older than 75 with acute or convalescent COVID-19. The material sequenced was peripheral blood. In nucleotides, the sequence is TGTGCCACTGCAATCGACGGGACAGGGAGTTATAGCAATCAGCCCCAGCATTTT. Translated, this is CATAIDGTGSYSNQPQHF. Beyond the CDR3, the reference TRBV19 and TRBJ1-5 genes provide the residues; the full variable domain reads: DGGITQSPKYLFRKEGQNVTLSCEQNLNHDAMYWYRQDPGQGLRLIYYSQIVNDFQKGDIAEGYSVSREKKESFPLTVTSAQKNPTAFYLCATAIDGTGSYSNQPQHFGDGTRLSIL.